This T cell receptor (beta chain) was profiled in a study of cytomegalovirus exposure and HLA in healthy donors. Regarding the study as a whole: Researchers left out some V segments, among them TRBV6-2 and TRBV6-3, as indistinguishable.

Remarks on this clone: Its target is not known.

Germline CDR1 is MDHEN and CDR2 is SYDVKM. The CDR3 contains 15 residues. J lost 2 bases, V lost 9 bases, and 6 bases had no gene match. Researchers ran the PCR with 60 Vbeta and 13 Jbeta primers. Generated by immunoSEQ multiplex PCR, the TCRdb table keeps only in-frame clones and is missing some. The sample has 200,000 to 300,000 clones; roughly 82% are singletons. The chain combines TRBV28 with TRBJ2-1; 11 bases fit TRBD2. What was sequenced was PBMCs. The sequence came from a woman in her thirties or forties in good health and CMV-seropositive. CDR3 sequence: CASLAGGPPYNEQFF. DNA of the CDR3: TGTGCCAGTCTAGCGGGAGGACCCCCCTACAATGAGCAGTTCTTC. Supplemented by reference TRBV28 and TRBJ2-1, the full variable domain reads DVKVTQSSRYLVKRTGEKVFLECVQDMDHENMFWYRQDPGLGLRLIYFSYDVKMKEKGDIPEGYSVSREKKERFSLILESASTNQTSMYLCASLAGGPPYNEQFFGPGTRLTVL.